This TCR beta chain emerged from a study of blood T cells in healthy people across ages. Study-wide points: In these data, TCR beta diversity tracked strongly with naive T cell percentage. Roughly linear declines in TCR beta diversity per million T cells occurred with age. Donor CMV status was unknown, possibly confounding expanded clonotype changes.

This clonotype was observed many times. Its antigen is not identified. V lost 3 bases and J lost 5, with 10 bases in between. The CDR3 runs to 13 residues. The study recruited healthy Caucasian donors from Russia who were aged roughly 6 to 95. A J-beta primer mix and a sample-barcoded 5' primer were used in a second PCR of roughly 6 to 11 cycles. One entry per CDR3 protein, called by TCRdb with MiXCR from the 5' RACE reads. The data contain 700,000 to 1,000,000 distinct CDR3 sequences, around 42% of them singletons. Sequenced: blood. The TCR sequence derives from a man aged 60 to 69 in good health. The chain is built from TRBV12-3 or TRBV12-4 and TRBJ1-2; D gene unclear. CDR3 region: CASSLGQSYGYTF. Written as DNA, the CDR3 is TGTGCCAGCAGTTTGGGCCAGTCGTATGGCTACACCTTC.